This T cell receptor (beta chain) was recovered during a study of shared clonotypes between healthy human individuals. In the study overall: Researchers assigned three CD4 naive, three CD4 memory, two CD8 naive and one CD8 memory plate to each donor.

For this clone: The antigen is undetermined.

For each subset, genomic DNA was distributed in equal portions over several immunoSEQ plates. Generated by immunoSEQ multiplex PCR, the TCRdb table keeps only in-frame clones and is missing some. The data hold 1.5 million to 2.5 million clones, with about 95% observed a single time. Regarding the study as a whole: Incompleteness in sorted-subset sequencing, despite large depth, was shown by rarefaction.

CD45RO-negative, CCR7-positively selected cells formed the naive CD8 fraction, excluding terminally differentiated effector memory CD45RA+ cells. Trimming left V 2 bases short and J 0 bases short, with 5 bases between. Germline V gives CDR1 MNHEY, CDR2 SMNVEV (reference sequence). This CDR3 comprises 13 residues. V and J are TRBV27 and TRBJ2-7; D unresolved. The sequence came from a man between 18 and 35 years old in good health. Sequencing was carried out using naive CD8+ T cells sorted from blood. The CDR3 nucleotides are TGTGCCAGCAGTTTAGAGATCTCCTACGAGCAGTACTTC. Amino acid sequence: CASSLEISYEQYF.